This T cell receptor beta chain is drawn from a study of regulatory T cells in long-lasting Graves disease. In building TCR beta libraries, iRepertoire HTBI primers were used together with Arm-PCR of CDR3 regions. TCRdb redid the calling of the multiplex PCR reads with MiXCR, one entry per CDR3 protein. This sample has 500,000 or so distinct CDR3 sequences; less than 15% occur once, and the top ten carry more than 15%. This clonotype was picked up many times. Regarding time point: newly diagnosed GD, antithyroid drugs for less than 3 months. The TCR library was prepared using RNA isolated from PBMCs. In germline, CDR1 is MNHNS, CDR2 SASEGT. CDR3 length: 15 residues. V gave up 8 bases and J gave up 1 base, with 14 bases separating them. The same sample was also studied in work on T cells in Graves' hyperthyroidism and ophthalmopathy.

V is TRBV6-1 and J is TRBJ2-2; D is ambiguous. The source material was peripheral blood mononuclear cells (PBMCs), sampled at new diagnosis, from a patient treated with antithyroid drugs. The sequence came from a woman in her forties or fifties with Graves disease. The DNA for the CDR3 is TGTGCCAGCTTGGAGCGACGGAAGAACACCGGGGAGCTGTTTTTT. This encodes CASLERRKNTGELFF.